These T cell receptor beta chains were read from a single sample in a study of blood T cell repertoires in COVID-19. Sequencing was performed with immunoSEQ multiplex PCR; in TCRdb, only in-frame clones are kept and a portion is missing. The sample has some 80,000 clones; roughly 86% are singletons. The sample was peripheral blood. The receptors here all came from a man aged 45-60 years with active or convalescent COVID-19. The CDR3 runs from the conserved cysteine through the conserved F or W. D genes are given only for firm matches. Clone size, where shown, is once, few, many, or a class for clones that have expanded.

clone_size	v_call	j_call	d_call	cdr3_nt	cdr3_aa
.	TRBV4-3	TRBJ2-7	TRBD1	TGCGCCAGCAGCCAGAGCGGCACAGGGGAAACCTACGAGCAGTACTTC	CASSQSGTGETYEQYF
.	TRBV12-3/TRBV12-4	TRBJ2-1	.	TGTGCCAGCACTCTAACAGGGGCGGGGGAGCAGTTCTTC	CASTLTGAGEQFF
once	TRBV5-6	TRBJ2-3	TRBD2	TGTGCCAGCAGCTCTCTGGGGCGGGGGGCCGACTTCACAGATACGCAGTATTTT	CASSSLGRGADFTDTQYF
.	TRBV10-3	TRBJ1-2	.	TGTGCCATCAGTCGAGAAGGCGACTGGAGCTATGGCTACACCTTC	CAISREGDWSYGYTF
.	TRBV29-1	TRBJ1-2	.	TGCAGCGCCAGAGAGGGAAATGGCTACACCTTC	CSAREGNGYTF
.	TRBV7-9	TRBJ2-1	.	TGTGCCAGCAGCTTAGGACGGGACAATGAGCAGTTCTTC	CASSLGRDNEQFF
.	TRBV29-1	TRBJ2-6	.	TGCAGCGTTATAGGGGCCAACGTCCTGACTTTC	CSVIGANVLTF
few	TRBV4-1	TRBJ1-5	.	TGCGCCAGCAGCCAAGATGGACAGAGCAATCAGCCCCAGCATTTT	CASSQDGQSNQPQHF
.	TRBV7-8	TRBJ1-4	TRBD1	TGTGCCAGCAGTACCATGGTGGGGGCGGGACAGGGTGAAAAACTGTTTTTT	CASSTMVGAGQGEKLFF
.	TRBV7-9	TRBJ2-5	.	TGTGCCAGCAGCTTAGCTACCGGTCAAGAGACCCAGTACTTC	CASSLATGQETQYF
.	TRBV20-1	TRBJ1-2	TRBD1	TGCAGTGCTAGTACCGGGACAGGACTCGTGAACTATGGCTACACCTTC	CSASTGTGLVNYGYTF
.	TRBV6-6	TRBJ1-2	.	TGTGCCAGCAGTCGAGACGAAACAGTATTAGCTAACTATGGCTACACCTTC	CASSRDETVLANYGYTF
.	TRBV28	TRBJ1-2	.	TGTGCCAGCAGTTTACAGACAGTCCGCTATGGCTACACCTTC	CASSLQTVRYGYTF
.	TRBV5-1	TRBJ1-1	.	TGCGCCAGCAGCTTGGGTACGGGGTGGGCCACTGAAGCTTTCTTT	CASSLGTGWATEAFF
few	TRBV28	TRBJ2-2	TRBD1	TGTGCCAGCAGCATACAGGGGGCGGTGAACACCGGGGAGCTGTTTTTT	CASSIQGAVNTGELFF
.	TRBV7-2	TRBJ2-5	TRBD1	TGTGCCAGCAGCTTACAGACAGGGCCCCAAGAGACCCAGTACTTC	CASSLQTGPQETQYF
once	TRBV24-1	TRBJ1-4	TRBD1	TGTGCCACCAGTGATGCTCAGGGGGCGGGTGAAAAACTGTTTTTT	CATSDAQGAGEKLFF
.	TRBV19	TRBJ1-6	.	TGTGCCAATCCACAGGGAGCTAATTCACCCCTCCACTTT	CANPQGANSPLHF
once	TRBV10-3	TRBJ1-5	.	TGTGCCTCCGGTGGGGGGAATCAGCCCCAGCATTTT	CASGGGNQPQHF
.	TRBV15	TRBJ2-7	TRBD2	TGTGCCACCAGCACGAGACTAGCGGATAGCTCCTACGAGCAGTACTTC	CATSTRLADSSYEQYF
.	TRBV4-2	TRBJ2-2	TRBD2	TGTGCCAGCAGCCAAGGAGCGGGGCCCACGACATGGGAGCTGTTTTTT	CASSQGAGPTTWELFF
once	TRBV21-1	TRBJ1-2	.	.	CASSKVGRGSCGYTF
.	TRBV5-4	TRBJ2-3	.	TGTGCCAGCAGCTTGGACAGGTCTACAGATACGCAGTATTTT	CASSLDRSTDTQYF
.	TRBV5-4	TRBJ1-1	TRBD1	TGTGCCAGCAGCCACCCCGCGGGACAGGCGAACACTGAAGCTTTCTTT	CASSHPAGQANTEAFF
.	TRBV2	TRBJ2-5	.	TGTGCCAGCAGTCAGATCCCCCAAGAGACCCAGTACTTC	CASSQIPQETQYF
.	TRBV5-6	TRBJ1-1	.	TGTGCCAGCAGCTTTGGGGGGTGGGCCGAGAACACTGAAGCTTTCTTT	CASSFGGWAENTEAFF
.	TRBV28	TRBJ2-7	.	TGTGCCAGCAGGGGACACGGTGGCTCCGAGCAGTACTTC	CASRGHGGSEQYF
.	TRBV7-2	TRBJ2-7	TRBD2	TGTGCCAGCAGCTTAGTGGCGGGACTAGGCCTATCCTACGAGCAGTACTTC	CASSLVAGLGLSYEQYF
.	TRBV10-1	TRBJ2-3	.	TGCGCCAGCGGGGGGAGCACAGATACGCAGTATTTT	CASGGSTDTQYF
.	TRBV18	TRBJ2-1	TRBD2	TGTGCCAGCTCCCTCACTAGCGGATCCTACAATGAGCAGTTCTTC	CASSLTSGSYNEQFF
.	TRBV28	TRBJ2-1	TRBD1	TGTGCCAGCAGTTCGGACAGGGGGCTTAATGAGCAGTTCTTC	CASSSDRGLNEQFF
few	TRBV10-3	TRBJ1-4	TRBD1	TGTGCCATCAGTGAATACCCGGGACAGTTTTTAGAAAAACTGTTTTTT	CAISEYPGQFLEKLFF
.	TRBV2	TRBJ1-2	.	TGTGCCAGGATCCGGGAAAACTATGGCTACACCTTC	CARIRENYGYTF
.	TRBV28	TRBJ1-4	.	TGTGCCAGCAGGGGAGTCGCTAATGAAAAACTGTTTTTT	CASRGVANEKLFF
few	TRBV2	TRBJ1-5	.	TGTGCCAGCAATAGAGGGAACCAGCCCCAGCATTTT	CASNRGNQPQHF
.	TRBV28	TRBJ2-7	TRBD1	TGTGCCAGCAGGACGGACAGGGAAGGCACCTACGAGCAGTACTTC	CASRTDREGTYEQYF
.	TRBV28	TRBJ2-3	.	TGTGCCAGCAGTTCCGGGGATGAAGATACGCAGTATTTT	CASSSGDEDTQYF
.	TRBV2	TRBJ1-2	TRBD1	TGTGCCAGTGGGACAGGGGGGGGCTATGGCTACACCTTC	CASGTGGGYGYTF
.	TRBV7-9	TRBJ1-1	.	TGTGCCAGCAGCTTAGATCGGACTGAAGCTTTCTTT	CASSLDRTEAFF
.	TRBV10-2	TRBJ1-4	TRBD1	TGCGCCAGCAGTAGAACAGGGGTAGGGGGTGAAAAACTGTTTTTT	CASSRTGVGGEKLFF
.	TRBV5-1	TRBJ1-4	.	TGCGCCAGCAGCTTTTCCAGGGAGGAAGATGAAAAACTGTTTTTT	CASSFSREEDEKLFF
.	TRBV11-2	TRBJ1-5	TRBD1	TGTGCCAGCAGCTTAGGGCTGGACAGGCCAAATCAGCCCCAGCATTTT	CASSLGLDRPNQPQHF
.	TRBV4-2	TRBJ2-2	.	TGTGCCAGCAGCCAAGGATGGGGGCCTGGGGAGCTGTTTTTT	CASSQGWGPGELFF
.	TRBV5-8	TRBJ1-6	.	TGTGCCAGCAGCTTAACCAGGGCCTATAATTCACCCCTCCACTTT	CASSLTRAYNSPLHF
once	TRBV29-1	TRBJ1-2	.	TGCAGCGTTGTTGTGGGAGGCTATGGCTACACCTTC	CSVVVGGYGYTF
.	TRBV6-5	TRBJ1-2	.	TGTGCCAGCAGGACGACATTTAGTGGAGGCTACACCTTC	CASRTTFSGGYTF
.	TRBV19	TRBJ1-4	.	TGTGCCAGTATTGGGTCGGGAACAACTAATGAAAAACTGTTTTTT	CASIGSGTTNEKLFF
once	TRBV5-4	TRBJ2-5	TRBD2	TGTGCCAGCAGCCAGCGACTAGCGGGGGGCCGACAAGAGACCCAGTACTTC	CASSQRLAGGRQETQYF
.	TRBV2	TRBJ2-5	.	TGTGCCAGCAGGCGGACAGACGTGGAGACCCAGTACTTC	CASRRTDVETQYF
.	TRBV3-1/TRBV3-2	TRBJ2-7	TRBD2	TGTGCCAGCAGTCCGGGACTAGCGGGGGCCTACTACGAGCAGTACTTC	CASSPGLAGAYYEQYF
few	TRBV28	TRBJ1-4	.	TGTGCCAGCAGTTTACCCAGGGATGAAAAACTGTTTTTT	CASSLPRDEKLFF
.	TRBV13	TRBJ1-3	.	TGTGCCAGCAGCTTAACTTCCGGAAACACCATATATTTT	CASSLTSGNTIYF
.	TRBV5-6	TRBJ1-3	.	TGTGCCAGCAGCTTGTCTAAAGGGGCCTCTGGAAACACCATATATTTT	CASSLSKGASGNTIYF
.	TRBV28	TRBJ2-4	TRBD2	TGTGCCAGCAGTCTGCGTCTAGCGGGCGAAGTCTTC	CASSLRLAGEVF
once	TRBV19	TRBJ2-5	TRBD1	TGTGCCAGTAGCCGGGACAGCCAGACCCAGTACTTC	CASSRDSQTQYF
.	TRBV5-4	TRBJ2-1	.	TGTGCCAGCAGCTTGGGACCAGGCTCCTACAATGAGCAGTTCTTC	CASSLGPGSYNEQFF
.	TRBV19	TRBJ1-4	TRBD1	TGTGCCAGTAGCGGCGGGACAGGGAGAGGGGAAAAACTGTTTTTT	CASSGGTGRGEKLFF